This TCR beta chain was sequenced during a study of cytomegalovirus exposure and HLA in healthy donors. The V and J ends lost 0 bases and 3 bases respectively, with 12 bases between them. This CDR3 comprises 15 residues. The germline gives CDR1 MNHEY, CDR2 SVGAGI. PCR was performed using 60 Vbeta and 13 Jbeta primers. Assay used: immunoSEQ multiplex PCR; TCRdb lists only in-frame clones, some missing. This table holds 200,000 to 250,000 clones, 80% to 85% found once. The origin of this receptor is a boy aged 2 to 9 in good health and CMV-seronegative. This chain links TRBV6-5 with TRBJ2-7; D is possibly TRBD1 (5 bases). Sequencing used PBMCs. CDR3 coding DNA: TGTGCCAGCAGTTACTCACGACAGCCTCACTACGAGCAGTACTTC. The encoded protein is CASSYSRQPHYEQYF.